Listed below are T cell receptor beta chains from one sample, sequenced in a study of cytomegalovirus exposure and HLA in healthy donors. Data came from immunoSEQ multiplex PCR; TCRdb stores just in-frame clones and leaves some out. The data hold over 150,000 clones, with 84% observed a single time. The specimen was PBMCs. The receptors shown here come from a girl aged 2-9 years in good health and CMV-seropositive. Each CDR3 is given without its conserved first and last residue. The order of the fields is V gene, CDR3 protein.

>TRBV5-1
ASSLEPGGSQPQH
>TRBV5-5
ASSWAGTANYGYT
>TRBV5-1
ASSLVAGGLTDTQY
>TRBV20-1
SARDLATQF
>TRBV28
ASSLGHLGNTIY
>TRBV28
ARSPLVASEATDTQY
>TRBV18
ASSPRQGEETQY
>TRBV25-1
ASSESRGGYEQY
>TRBV19
ASRGQGYGYT
>TRBV15
ATSRDPDRGGSNQPQH
>TRBV5-4
ASSLGDLGNEQF
>TRBV6-1
ASSEGEQEEF
>TRBV7-6
ASSLWRGSPARPKNIQY
>TRBV9
ASSATGGTEPQH
>TRBV5-1
ASRKPSGGSSYNEQF
>TRBV5-4
ASSRIPGPLNNEQF
>TRBV15
ATSRASLGALHGTGELF
>TRBV5-4
ASSWDRADEQF
>TRBV5-5
ASSLIGRALETQY
>TRBV23-1
ASSHPNGQPNQPQH
>TRBV25-1
ASSPSGTRSYGYT
>TRBV7-9
ASSLDLGQGISQPQH
>TRBV9
ASSVGDRVYNEQF
>TRBV27
ASSKGLPGTYEQY
>TRBV5-1
ASSYGTSGYEQY
>TRBV6-5
ASRNRGQGTDTQY
>TRBV6-1
ASSFTGTFPYEQY
>TRBV2
ASRATASGKQF
>TRBV5-1
ASSLRDRDNSPLH
>TRBV2
AQDRRNEQF
>TRBV7-2
ASSVQGAINEQF
>TRBV5-4
ASSPTGSNSPLH
>TRBV6-1
ASSEVGFTGVLF
>TRBV4-1
ASSRGLAGAVHNEQF
>TRBV19
ASSIRQGSQPQH
>TRBV27
ASSRTSGRYNEQF
>TRBV2
ASRGMEGERGFPYEQY
>TRBV7-2
ASSRESGEFEAF
>TRBV7-2
ASSLVDRNTEAF
>TRBV7-2
ASSRRGLRAKNIQY
>TRBV5-1
ASSLAAGEETQY
>TRBV7-9
ASSLDQDSYNEQF
>TRBV9
ASTVGPRGEKLF
>TRBV25-1
ASSEGQGVS
>TRBV28
ASSLPGNTEAF
>TRBV16
ASSQSWGDGPSGANVLT
>TRBV9
ASSVGGGRHSYNEQF
>TRBV6-5
ASRWWDRGYEQY
>TRBV28
ASSLHRDRGTLIVSYEQY
>TRBV11-3
ASSLGVSGRSDTQY
>TRBV18
ASSPPVSGGPNTGELF
>TRBV6-6
ASRGTEAF
>TRBV28
ASSSLPRDRELF
>TRBV5-4
ASSPGDFLTDTQY
>TRBV30
AWSFRQGARDTQY
>TRBV30
AYRTGGFGHDQPQH
>TRBV7-2
ASSLTGGGGRVGEQY